One and the same sample provided the 18 T cell receptor beta chains below, sequenced in a study of T cell repertoires in cytomegalovirus infection. MiXCR, run by TCRdb on the reads, gives a single entry per CDR3 protein. The data show hundreds of thousands of distinct CDR3 sequences, with roughly a tenth seen just once and approximately 2.3% held by the top ten. The specimen sequenced was PBMCs. All receptors come from a human donor in good health (CMV status not recorded). Some clones in this sample may be carry-over from other donors' samples.

This sequence joins TRBV20-1 and TRBJ1-3; D remains ambiguous. The germline CDR1 and CDR2 sequences are DFQATT and SNEGSKA (reference sequence). The CDR3 extends over 15 amino acids. V dropped 1 base and J dropped 2 bases, with 12 bases sitting between them. DNA of the CDR3: TGCAGTGCTAGAGCGATGGGTTACCCTGGAAACACCATATATTTT. Its translation is CSARAMGYPGNTIYF.

This clonotype was observed many times. The chain is built from TRBV7-3 and TRBJ2-2, with D tentatively TRBD1 (5 bases). The CDR3 length is 15 residues. Per germline, CDR1 SGHTA and CDR2 FQGTGA. Deletions cut 3 bases from V and 4 bases from J, with 12 bases between. The CDR3 spells CASSFQGFGTGELFF. CDR3 DNA sequence: TGTGCCAGCAGCTTCCAGGGATTCGGCACCGGGGAGCTGTTTTTT.

This clonotype was counted many times. The chain employs TRBV19 and TRBJ2-7; no definite D call. The V end lost 4 bases, the J end lost 1 base, and 23 bases lay between the germline ends. From germline, CDR1 is LNHDA and CDR2 SQIVND (reference sequence). CDR3 length: 18 amino acids. The CDR3 loop is CASSRRHPRICLSYEQYV. The CDR3 bases are TGTGCCAGTAGTAGAAGACACCCAAGGATTTGTCTATCCTACGAGCAGTACGTC.

The chain links TRBV5-4 to TRBJ1-2; weak D call: TRBD1 (6 bases). The CDR3 is made up of 13 amino acids. V lost 4 bases and J lost 4, with 11 bases in between. CDR1 is SGHNT, CDR2 YYREEE, per germline (reference sequence). CDR3 sequence: CASSNREGYGYTF. CDR3 DNA sequence: TGTGCCAGCAGCAACAGGGAAGGCTATGGCTACACCTTC.

This clonotype appeared many times. This sequence joins TRBV20-1 and TRBJ2-3, with D possibly called TRBD1 or TRBD2 (5 bases each). The CDR3 loop spans 12 amino acids. Per germline, CDR1 DFQATT and CDR2 SNEGSKA (reference sequence). Trimming pared 2 bases from V and 10 bases from J, leaving 13 bases between. In DNA form, the CDR3 reads TGCAGTGCTAGACATACCGGGACCGCGCAGTATTTT. Amino acid sequence: CSARHTGTAQYF.

This clonotype has only a few counts. This chain uses TRBV9 with TRBJ2-1, with TRBD2 matching over 11 bases. The CDR3 length is 16 residues. In germline, CDR1 is SGDLS, CDR2 YYNGEE. V shed 3 bases, J shed 8 bases, and the junction held 10 bases outside the gene matches. CDR3 coding DNA: TGTGCCAGCAGCGATGTAGCGGGGGGGCCTGGGGATGAGCAGTTCTTC. Its translation is CASSDVAGGPGDEQFF.

The table lists this clonotype with many counts. The rearrangement links TRBV7-2 to TRBJ1-2; D not certain. Deletions cut 4 bases from V and 5 bases from J, with 5 bases between. CDR3 length: 11 residues. Germline assignment: CDR1 SGHTA and CDR2 FQGNSA. The CDR3 DNA reads TGTGCCAGCAGCTACGAATATGGCTACACCTTC. Amino acids: CASSYEYGYTF.

In its sample, this clonotype was seen a few times. The chain is built from TRBV20-1 and TRBJ1-5; the match to TRBD1 covers 8 bases. Germline trimming cut 3 bases from V and 7 bases from J; bases unmatched to any gene: 5. This CDR3 contains 13 residues. Germline CDR1 DFQATT, CDR2 SNEGSKA (reference sequence). CDR3 sequence reads: CSARPTGGQPQHF. In DNA, the CDR3 is TGCAGTGCTAGGCCTACAGGGGGACAGCCCCAGCATTTT.

This clonotype has at least ten counts. V usage is TRBV29-1 and J usage is TRBJ2-1; 11 bases map to TRBD2. The trim removed 6 bases at V and 16 bases at J, leaving 20 bases unmatched. Germline CDR1 SQVTM, CDR2 ANQGSEA. The CDR3 is 15 residues long. CDR3 amino acids: CSVTIAGGPVSSGFF. The CDR3, as DNA: TGCAGCGTGACTATAGCGGGGGGGCCAGTATCCAGTGGATTCTTC.

This clonotype showed up many times. In DNA form, the CDR3 reads TGTGCCAGCAGCCGGAGGGGGACAGGGGGCACCGGGGAGCTGTTTTTT. This sequence encodes CASSRRGTGGTGELFF. This rearrangement joins TRBV5-8 to TRBJ2-2, with 11 positions matching TRBD1. The V gene's germline CDR1 is SGHTS and CDR2 YDEGEE. V lost 4 bases to trimming and J lost 4 bases; unmatched junction nucleotides: 6. CDR3 length: 16 amino acids.

This clonotype was observed at least ten times. V is TRBV7-2 and J is TRBJ2-5; weak D call: TRBD2 (6 bases). The V and J ends lost 3 bases and 1 base respectively, with 18 bases between them. The germline gives CDR1 SGHTA, CDR2 FQGNSA. This CDR3 contains 17 residues. CDR3 region: CASSLRGTGTPQETQYF. Here the CDR3 DNA reads TGTGCCAGCAGCTTGAGAGGGACGGGGACTCCCCAAGAGACCCAGTACTTC. The full variable domain, with the rest looked up from reference TRBV7-2 and TRBJ2-5, is GAGVSQSPSNKVTEKGKDVELRCDPISGHTALYWYRQSLGQGLEFLIYFQGNSAPDKSGLPSDRFSAERTGGSVSTLTIQRTQQEDSAVYLCASSLRGTGTPQETQYFGPGTRLLVL.

Many counts were recorded for this clonotype. This rearrangement joins TRBV7-6 to TRBJ2-1; D may be TRBD1 (6 bases). Germline assignment: CDR1 SGHVS and CDR2 FNYEAQ. The CDR3 has 16 amino acids. V lost 6 bases, J lost 5 bases, and 20 bases lay in between. The CDR3 spells CASSSSRQVRNNEQFF. In DNA, the CDR3 is TGTGCCAGCAGTTCCTCGAGACAGGTCCGAAACAATGAGCAGTTCTTC.

V and J are TRBV3-1 and TRBJ2-1, with D unclear. The ends were cut back, 0 bases at V and 4 bases at J, with 10 bases in the middle. The V gene's germline CDR1 is LGHDT and CDR2 YNNKEL (reference sequence). CDR3 length: 15 amino acids. The CDR3 spells CASSQDRTLYNEQFF. The CDR3 bases are TGTGCCAGCAGCCAAGATCGGACCTTATACAATGAGCAGTTCTTC.

This clonotype has at least ten counts. The chain combines TRBV28 with TRBJ1-2; 8 bases fit TRBD1. V lost 7 bases and J lost 6; bases outside the gene matches: 4. CDR1 and CDR2 from the germline V gene are MDHEN and SYDVKM. The CDR3 totals 12 residues. CDR3 sequence: CASNAGGDGYTF. The CDR3 DNA sequence: TGTGCCAGCAATGCAGGGGGCGATGGCTACACCTTC.

This clonotype was observed many times. The chain uses TRBV28 and TRBJ1-5; weak D call: TRBD1 (5 bases). The CDR3 totals 16 residues. V lost 4 bases and J 2 bases, leaving 15 bases between the germline ends. Germline CDR1 and CDR2: MDHEN and SYDVKM. CDR3 sequence: CASSSASGRGNQPQHF. The CDR3 coding sequence is TGTGCCAGCAGTTCGGCTTCGGGACGGGGCAATCAGCCCCAGCATTTT.

This clonotype was found many times. The chain couples TRBV5-1 to TRBJ1-1; no clear D gene. Per germline, CDR1 SGHRS and CDR2 YFSETQ. This CDR3 has 14 amino acids. The V end was cut by 1 base, the J end by 4 bases, with 11 bases between. CDR3 in amino acids: CASSLSGVGTEAFF. CDR3 nucleotides: TGCGCCAGCAGCTTGAGTGGGGTTGGCACTGAAGCTTTCTTT.

On this clonotype itself: Since a much larger clone is just one base distant, this may be a read error. The CDR3 does not close with the conserved phenylalanine or tryptophan, likely indicating a read error. CDR3 in amino acids: CASRPLGENIQYY. The CDR3 bases are TGTGCCAGCAGGCCCCTCGGAGAAAACATTCAGTACTAC. The chain employs TRBV12-3 or TRBV12-4 and TRBJ2-4; D gene ambiguous. CDR3 size: 13 residues. Between the trimmed V and J ends, which lost 6 bases and 5 bases, there was a span of 11 bases.

This clonotype has ten or more counts. The chain has TRBV4-1 and TRBJ1-5; no reliable D call. Germline assignment: CDR1 MGHRA and CDR2 YSYEKL. The CDR3 consists of 14 residues. V lost 0 bases to trimming and J lost 4 bases, with 7 bases between them. The CDR3 protein is CASSQEKGNQPQHF. As DNA, the CDR3 is TGCGCCAGCAGCCAAGAAAAGGGAAATCAGCCCCAGCATTTT.